Each of the 28 T cell receptor beta chains below was sequenced from the same sample in a study of shared clonotypes between healthy human individuals. Method: immunoSEQ multiplex PCR; TCRdb's copy keeps in-frame clones and lacks some. This table has 500,000 to 550,000 clones, about 96% appearing once. Sequenced sample: naive CD4+ T cells sorted from blood. Sample subset: CD45RA+ positively selected. Source of these receptors: a woman aged 25 to 39 in good health.

The chain combines TRBV28 with TRBJ2-7; a possible D gene is TRBD2 (6 bases). The V gene lost 5 bases and the J gene lost 0 bases, with 14 bases spanning the gap. The CDR3 is 15 residues long. Germline values: CDR1 MDHEN, CDR2 SYDVKM. CDR3: CASSVPGSFSYEQYF. The CDR3 DNA sequence: TGTGCCAGCAGTGTACCCGGGAGTTTCTCCTACGAGCAGTACTTC.

This clone was found once. V usage is TRBV27 and J usage is TRBJ2-1, with TRBD2 matching 9 bases. The germline V gene encodes CDR1 MNHEY and CDR2 SMNVEV (reference sequence). V lost 6 bases to trimming and J lost 3 bases; unmatched junction nucleotides: 6. This CDR3 is 15 amino acids long. The CDR3 nucleotides are TGTGCCAGCAGCATGACTAGCGGACTCTACAATGAGCAGTTCTTC. This gives the protein CASSMTSGLYNEQFF.

This clone was detected once. This rearrangement joins TRBV5-4 to TRBJ2-5; 7 positions agree with TRBD1. The DNA end lines up better with TRBJ2-7; the J call may be wrong. The CDR3 consists of 14 residues. Germline lookup yields CDR1 SGHNT and CDR2 YYREEE (reference sequence). The CDR3 DNA reads TGTGCCAGCAGGCCCGGGACAGAGAGCTACGAGCAGTACTTC. This encodes CASRPGTESYEQYF.

The chain has TRBV27 and TRBJ1-5; maybe TRBD1 (6 bases). With 5 bases removed from V and 1 base from J, the gap between germline ends came to 9 bases. The CDR3 has 14 residues. The V gene's germline CDR1 is MNHEY and CDR2 SMNVEV (reference sequence). DNA for the CDR3: TGTGCCAGCAGTAGAAGGGGGAGCAATCAGCCCCAGCATTTT. This gives the protein CASSRRGSNQPQHF.

The chain links TRBV6-6 to TRBJ2-5, with D perhaps TRBD2 (5 bases). Between the trimmed V and J ends, which lost 7 bases and 5 bases, there was a span of 14 bases. The CDR3 loop spans 13 amino acids. Per the germline V gene, CDR1 is MNHNY and CDR2 is SVGAGI (reference sequence). The CDR3 nucleotides are TGTGCCAGCAACGACCAGTCGGGGGAGACCCAGTACTTC. It translates to CASNDQSGETQYF.

This clone was detected only once. V is TRBV6-1 and J is TRBJ2-7; D is possibly TRBD1 (5 bases). Trimming cost V 5 bases and J 3 bases, with 17 bases left between them. CDR3 length: 15 amino acids. CDR1 is MNHNS and CDR2 is SASEGT in the germline V gene. This CDR3 reads CASSPQTARNYEQYF. The CDR3 bases are TGTGCCAGCAGTCCGCAGACAGCGCGTAACTACGAGCAGTACTTC.

This clone was detected only once. The chain employs TRBV7-9 and TRBJ1-4; 7 bases fit TRBD1. Germline lookup yields CDR1 SEHNR and CDR2 FQNEAQ (reference sequence). CDR3 length: 14 residues. V shed 5 bases and J 6 bases; nucleotides not matched to a gene: 6. The CDR3 DNA reads TGTGCCAGCAGCGCGACAGGGTGGGATGAAAAACTGTTTTTT. It specifies CASSATGWDEKLFF.

The rearrangement uses TRBV5-6 and TRBJ1-1; D remains unclear. The CDR3 is 14 amino acids. Looked up from germline, CDR1 is SGHDT and CDR2 is YYEEEE. V lost 1 base and J 0 bases, leaving 7 bases between the germline ends. CDR3 sequence: CASSLFSVNTEAFF. The CDR3 bases are TGTGCCAGCAGCTTGTTTTCGGTGAACACTGAAGCTTTCTTT.

The chain employs TRBV5-1 and TRBJ2-1; 8 bases are a match to TRBD2. The V and J ends lost 4 bases and 7 bases, in that order; junction bases with no gene match: 16. The CDR3 loop spans 17 amino acids. Per germline, CDR1 SGHRS and CDR2 YFSETQ. CDR3 sequence: CASSPLWKREIGNEQFF. The CDR3 nucleotides read TGCGCCAGCAGCCCTCTTTGGAAGCGGGAGATTGGGAATGAGCAGTTCTTC.

The chain has TRBV28 and TRBJ1-4; 7 bases align to TRBD1. The CDR3 runs to 13 residues. V shed 5 bases and J 6 bases; nucleotides not matched to a gene: 3. Germline assignment: CDR1 MDHEN and CDR2 SYDVKM. Here the CDR3 DNA reads TGTGCCAGCAGTGCAGGACAGGATGAAAAACTGTTTTTT. Its protein product is CASSAGQDEKLFF.

The V gene is TRBV7-9, the J gene TRBJ2-3, with 9 nucleotides matching TRBD1. The V gene end was trimmed by 7 bases and the J gene end by 2 bases; junction bases not matched to a gene: 7. This CDR3 has 15 residues. CDR1 and CDR2 from the germline V gene are SEHNR and FQNEAQ (reference sequence). The CDR3 sequence: CASIRTGAYTDTQYF. DNA for the CDR3: TGTGCCAGCATTAGGACAGGGGCGTACACAGATACGCAGTATTTT.

The chain joins TRBV7-9 to TRBJ1-2, with D perhaps TRBD1 (6 bases). V lost 1 base to trimming and J lost 7 bases, with 19 bases between them. The germline gives CDR1 SEHNR, CDR2 FQNEAQ (reference sequence). This CDR3 has 16 amino acids. The chain's CDR3 is CASSLGSAGVIRGYTF. CDR3 sequence (DNA): TGTGCCAGCAGCTTAGGGTCGGCAGGGGTTATACGTGGCTACACCTTC.

The chain uses TRBV7-9 and TRBJ2-1; 9 positions match TRBD2. The junction had 6 bases not matched to a gene; V was cut back by 3 bases and J by 0 bases. Germline CDR1 reads SEHNR; CDR2 reads FQNEAQ (reference sequence). This CDR3 region has 17 residues. For the CDR3, the DNA is TGTGCCAGCAGCTTGGCTAGCGGGACTTCCTCCTACAATGAGCAGTTCTTC. Protein sequence: CASSLASGTSSYNEQFF.

The rearrangement joins TRBV18 to TRBJ2-2; 7 bases map to TRBD1. The germline V gene has CDR1 KGHSH and CDR2 LQKENI. The CDR3 is made up of 16 amino acids. V lost 6 bases and J lost 6; bases outside the gene matches: 13. The CDR3 nucleotides are TGTGCCAGCTCCCCCGGGACAGATCTCCGGGCCGGGGAGCTGTTTTTT. Amino acid sequence: CASSPGTDLRAGELFF.

In regard to this clone: This specimen includes other DNA sequences encoding the same CDR3. This chain's CDR3 is CASSLVGGSNQPQHF. CDR3 nucleotides: TGTGCCAGCAGCTTAGTGGGAGGGAGCAATCAGCCCCAGCATTTT. The V call is TRBV7-9, the J call TRBJ1-5; D is undetermined. The germline V gene has CDR1 SEHNR and CDR2 FQNEAQ (reference sequence). With 1 base removed from V and 1 base from J, the gap between germline ends came to 8 bases. CDR3 length equals 15 residues.

This clone was found once. The chain couples TRBV28 to TRBJ2-7; TRBD2 matches at 8 bases. CDR1 is MDHEN and CDR2 is SYDVKM in the germline V gene. The CDR3 has 16 residues. V was clipped by 8 bases and J by 0 bases; unmatched bases: 12. The CDR3 protein is CASSMGAGLGSYEQYF. The DNA for the CDR3 is TGTGCCAGCTCGATGGGGGCGGGACTAGGCTCCTACGAGCAGTACTTC.

This chain links TRBV6-1 with TRBJ1-5; D not resolved. From germline, CDR1 is MNHNS and CDR2 SASEGT. This CDR3 is 14 amino acids long. V was clipped by 2 bases and J by 1 base, with 6 bases between them. CDR3 loop: CASSETVSNQPQHF. CDR3 DNA: TGTGCCAGCAGTGAAACAGTGAGCAATCAGCCCCAGCATTTT.

This clone was picked up one time. The rearrangement joins TRBV19 to TRBJ2-2; 10 bases are a match to TRBD1. J was trimmed by 4 bases and V by 7 bases; bases with no gene match: 9. The length of the CDR3 is 16 residues. CDR1 is LNHDA, CDR2 SQIVND, per germline (reference sequence). CDR3 sequence reads: CASTKDRGHGTGELFF. CDR3 DNA: TGTGCCAGTACCAAAGACAGGGGGCATGGCACCGGGGAGCTGTTTTTT.

The rearrangement joins TRBV4-1 to TRBJ2-4; a weak D match, TRBD2 (5 bases). The CDR3 length is 21 residues. Between the trimmed V and J ends, which lost 0 bases and 1 base, there was a span of 25 bases. Looked up from germline, CDR1 is MGHRA and CDR2 is YSYEKL. The CDR3 is CASSQERAGLWRFVAKNIQYF. In DNA form, the CDR3 reads TGCGCCAGCAGCCAAGAGCGTGCTGGACTTTGGAGGTTTGTGGCCAAAAACATTCAGTACTTC.

The chain joins TRBV6-1 to TRBJ1-3; possibly TRBD1 for D (6 bases). V dropped 4 bases and J dropped 2 bases, with 6 bases sitting between them. Per germline, CDR1 MNHNS and CDR2 SASEGT. CDR3 length equals 13 residues. The DNA of the CDR3 is TGTGCCAGCAGTGCAGGGGCTGGAAACACCATATATTTT. The encoded protein is CASSAGAGNTIYF.

The chain combines TRBV7-2 with TRBJ1-4, with D perhaps TRBD1 (5 bases). Trimming removed 3 bases from V and 5 bases from J, with 10 bases in between. Germline CDR1 and CDR2: SGHTA and FQGNSA. This CDR3 contains 14 residues. CDR3 region: CASSFGRENEKLFF. For the CDR3, the DNA is TGTGCCAGCAGCTTCGGCAGGGAAAATGAAAAACTGTTTTTT.

The V call is TRBV13, the J call TRBJ2-5; D tentatively fits TRBD1 or TRBD2 (6 bases each). The CDR3 runs 15 residues. Per germline, CDR1 PRHDT and CDR2 FYEKMQ (reference sequence). Trimming left V 6 bases short and J 2 bases short, with 16 bases between. The CDR3 coding sequence is TGTGCCAGCAGTCCTCCAAGGGGGGAGCAAGAGACCCAGTACTTC. Its translation is CASSPPRGEQETQYF.

V gene TRBV6-4 combines with J gene TRBJ2-7; 7 bases agree with TRBD2. The CDR3 has 15 residues. The germline V gene has CDR1 MRHNA and CDR2 SNTAGT. V gave up 4 bases and J gave up 6 bases; unmatched junction bases: 12. CDR3 amino acids: CASSGVAGESPEQYF. CDR3 DNA sequence: TGTGCCAGCAGTGGGGTTGCGGGAGAGTCTCCCGAGCAGTACTTC.

The V gene is TRBV5-1, the J gene TRBJ2-7, with 10 bases aligning to TRBD2. CDR1 is SGHRS and CDR2 is YFSETQ in the germline V gene. V trimming: 5 bases; J trimming: 2 bases; junction bases outside the gene matches: 7. CDR3 length: 15 residues. The CDR3 DNA sequence: TGCGCCAGCAGTGTAGGACTAGCGGAAACCTACGAGCAGTACTTC. It codes for CASSVGLAETYEQYF.

The chain has TRBV23-1 and TRBJ1-3, with D tentatively TRBD1 (5 bases). TRBV23-1 is assigned to the ORF class and has an uncertain function. The CDR3 is 15 amino acids. The V end was cut by 4 bases, the J end by 0 bases, with 10 bases between. The CDR3 reads CASSRTPSSGNTIYF. As DNA, the CDR3 is TGCGCCAGCAGTCGGACACCGAGCTCTGGAAACACCATATATTTT.

The rearrangement uses TRBV4-1 and TRBJ2-5; D is uncertain. Trimming cost V 4 bases and J 4 bases, with 10 bases left between them. The CDR3 is 13 residues long. Germline V gene sequence: CDR1 MGHRA, CDR2 YSYEKL. CDR3 residues: CASSPRWRETQYF. Written as DNA, the CDR3 is TGCGCCAGCAGCCCCAGGTGGCGAGAGACCCAGTACTTC.

A few counts support this clone. The CDR3 loop is CASNPSGGGTEAFF. The CDR3 DNA follows: TGTGCCAGCAATCCCTCAGGGGGCGGCACTGAAGCTTTCTTT. The chain joins TRBV2 to TRBJ1-1, with 8 bases identical to TRBD1. V trimming: 7 bases; J trimming: 4 bases; junction bases outside the gene matches: 8. CDR1 is SNHLY, CDR2 FYNNEI, per germline. The CDR3 runs 14 residues.

The chain combines TRBV28 with TRBJ2-1; 12 bases fit TRBD1. With V trimmed by 3 bases and J by 12 bases, 9 bases remained unmatched. Germline loops: CDR1 MDHEN, CDR2 SYDVKM. CDR3 length: 15 amino acids. The CDR3 protein is CASSFGGTGGTGQFF. CDR3 in DNA: TGTGCCAGCAGTTTTGGGGGGACAGGGGGCACGGGGCAGTTCTTC.